Listed below are T cell receptor beta chains from one sample, sequenced in a study of beta chain features in type 1 diabetes. Clones were sequenced by immunoSEQ multiplex PCR, and TCRdb holds only the in-frame ones, with some missing. The table shows about 160,000 clones, with 8% to 8.5% occurring only once. The sequenced sample was central memory CD4+ T cells from blood. The receptors here all came from a woman under 30 with type 1 diabetes. CDR3s leave out the opening cysteine and the closing phenylalanine or tryptophan. A D gene is named only where the DNA matches it firmly.

V: TRBV14
D: TRBD2
CDR3: ASSRFFLASGVDTQY

V: TRBV4-3
D: -
CDR3: ASSQDQGGRYNEQF

V: TRBV6-5
D: TRBD1
CDR3: ASSYKGAISDTQY

V: TRBV7-9
D: TRBD1
CDR3: ASSQGQGSEKLF

V: TRBV7-2
D: -
CDR3: ASSSQDRGIQY

V: TRBV7-2
D: -
CDR3: ASSLQGWNTEAF

V: TRBV5-1
D: TRBD1
CDR3: ASNGVDRGYNEQF

V: TRBV18
D: TRBD1
CDR3: ASSPKGAYNYGYT

V: TRBV5-4
D: -
CDR3: ASSLAPGVGREQY

V: TRBV7-6
D: -
CDR3: ASSLGTGLPTDTQY

V: TRBV6-5
D: TRBD2
CDR3: ASSFRTSGSYNEQF

V: TRBV28
D: -
CDR3: ASRPPTGNQPQH

V: TRBV11-3
D: -
CDR3: ASSLDRLRDTQY

V: TRBV4-3
D: TRBD1
CDR3: ASSQTVPGQGAGTEAF

V: TRBV28
D: TRBD1
CDR3: ASRSRGLDGYT

V: TRBV5-1
D: TRBD1
CDR3: ASSAGQGDYGYT

V: TRBV18
D: TRBD1
CDR3: ASSSTDRDRAYNEQF

V: TRBV5-6
D: -
CDR3: ASSLSMGAYGYT

V: TRBV19
D: -
CDR3: ASSRRVADTQY

V: TRBV19
D: TRBD1
CDR3: ASSRQGPLDTQY

V: TRBV7-2
D: TRBD2
CDR3: ASRLPGGATNEQF

V: TRBV19
D: TRBD2
CDR3: ASSIRTSGRGRNEQF

V: TRBV9
D: -
CDR3: ASSVAGRTDTQY

V: TRBV5-1
D: -
CDR3: ASHGGSSGNTIY

V: TRBV7-9
D: -
CDR3: ASSLWEGWTEAF

V: TRBV7-6
D: TRBD1
CDR3: ASSLGTGGGGQPQH

V: TRBV5-1
D: -
CDR3: ASSPSGSSGNTIY